These 22 T cell receptor beta chains came from one sample sequenced in a study of blood T cell repertoires in COVID-19. Profiling relied on immunoSEQ multiplex PCR, and the TCRdb table lists in-frame clones only, not all of them. Of 250,000 to 400,000 clones listed, about 91% were seen once; the top ten hold around 1.6%. Material for sequencing was peripheral blood. The receptors come from a woman in her 30s with COVID-19, enrolled during active disease.

The chain carries TRBV11-2 and TRBJ2-5; D is perhaps TRBD2 (6 bases). The germline V and J ends were trimmed by 1 base and 5 bases, with 11 bases remaining between them. The germline V gene has CDR1 SGHAT and CDR2 FQNNGV. This CDR3 is built from 14 residues. CDR3 sequence reads: CASSLVEGRETQYF. For the CDR3, the DNA is TGTGCCAGCAGCTTAGTGGAGGGACGGGAGACCCAGTACTTC.

The chain has TRBV4-2 and TRBJ1-2, with 7 bases matching TRBD1. The V gene end was trimmed by 1 base and the J gene end by 0 bases; junction bases not matched to a gene: 11. CDR1 and CDR2 from the germline V gene are LGHNA and YNFKEQ. This CDR3 has 18 amino acids. CDR3 nucleotide sequence: TGTGCCAGCAGCCAAGCTAGACAGGGCGCCCTGCCTAACTATGGCTACACCTTC. Its translation is CASSQARQGALPNYGYTF.

This clone was counted a few times. The V and J genes are TRBV5-4 and TRBJ2-7; no definite D call. The CDR3 length is 14 residues. CDR1 SGHNT and CDR2 YYREEE come from the germline V gene (reference sequence). Trimming took 0 bases from V and 0 from J, leaving 7 bases between them. As DNA, the CDR3 is TGTGCCAGCAGCTTGGGGCCTAGCTCCTACGAGCAGTACGTC. Translated, it gives CASSLGPSSYEQYV.

The chain couples TRBV28 to TRBJ2-1, with 13 bases fitting TRBD2. V lost 5 bases and J lost 9; bases outside the gene matches: 13. The CDR3 spans 17 residues. Looked up from germline, CDR1 is MDHEN and CDR2 is SYDVKM. CDR3 nucleotide sequence: TGTGCCAGCAGTACCCGGACTAGCGGGGGCCTCTCCGGTGAGCAGTTCTTC. Its translation is CASSTRTSGGLSGEQFF.

The V and J genes are TRBV1 and TRBJ2-7; TRBD2, the table's D call, was not compared with the DNA. TRBV1 is a documented pseudogene. This CDR3 has 14 amino acids. The CDR3 loop reads CTSSQEGQTYEQYF. CDR3 DNA: TGCACCAGCAGCCAAGAAGGTCAGACTTACGAGCAGTACTTC.

This clone was seen a few times. The V and J genes are TRBV6-4 and TRBJ2-1, with D tentatively TRBD1 (5 bases). The germline V gene encodes CDR1 MRHNA and CDR2 SNTAGT. CDR3 length equals 16 residues. Trimming cost V 2 bases and J 0 bases, with 11 bases left between them. The CDR3 here is CASSDSERGSYNEQFF. The DNA for the CDR3 is TGTGCCAGCAGTGACAGCGAAAGGGGCTCCTACAATGAGCAGTTCTTC.

The genes are TRBV28 and TRBJ1-5, with 8 bases lining up with TRBD1. From germline, CDR1 is MDHEN and CDR2 SYDVKM. The CDR3 sequence is 14 residues long. V dropped 6 bases and J dropped 6; count of bases not matched to a gene: 7. CDR3 region: CASSLQGATQPQHF. CDR3 nucleotide sequence: TGTGCCAGCAGCCTTCAGGGGGCGACTCAGCCCCAGCATTTT.

The chain recombines TRBV5-8 with TRBJ1-2; D is perhaps TRBD1 (5 bases). The germline CDR1 and CDR2 sequences are SGHTS and YDEGEE. V lost 4 bases and J 7 bases, leaving 20 bases between the germline ends. The CDR3 is 15 amino acids. As DNA, the CDR3 is TGTGCCAGCAGCCATCTAGGGCAGGGAGGTTCTGGCTACACCTTC. Translated: CASSHLGQGGSGYTF.

In the case of this clone: At the DNA level, this CDR3 is encoded by other sequences in the same sample as well. The chain uses TRBV19 and TRBJ1-5; D unclear. Trimming stripped 1 base from V and 1 base from J, with 8 bases between. The CDR3 is 15 residues long. CDR1 and CDR2 from the germline V gene are LNHDA and SQIVND (reference sequence). CDR3 sequence: CASSIGSRSNQPQHF. The DNA of the CDR3 is TGTGCCAGTAGTATAGGGTCCAGAAGCAATCAGCCCCAGCATTTT.

The rearrangement uses TRBV27 and TRBJ2-1; the match to TRBD1 covers 11 bases. The germline V gene encodes CDR1 MNHEY and CDR2 SMNVEV (reference sequence). J lost 5 bases, V lost 5 bases, and 5 bases had no gene match. The CDR3 covers 15 residues. The DNA for the CDR3 is TGTGCCAGCAGTCTAGGGACAGGGGGTAACAATGAGCAGTTCTTC. It translates to CASSLGTGGNNEQFF.

This chain links TRBV7-9 with TRBJ1-4, with TRBD1 matching over 7 bases. The V gene end was trimmed by 5 bases and the J gene end by 5 bases; junction bases not matched to a gene: 14. Germline CDR1 SEHNR, CDR2 FQNEAQ (reference sequence). The CDR3 runs 17 residues. Written as DNA, the CDR3 is TGTGCCAGCAGCCCTTACCCTCTACAGGGGTTGAATGAAAAACTGTTTTTT. This codes for CASSPYPLQGLNEKLFF. The full variable domain, in which reference TRBV7-9 and TRBJ1-4 provide the parts outside the CDR3, is DTGVSQNPRHKITKRGQNVTFRCDPISEHNRLYWYRQTLGQGPEFLTYFQNEAQLEKSRLLSDRFSAERPKGSFSTLEIQRTEQGDSAMYLCASSPYPLQGLNEKLFFGSGTQLSVL.

This clone occurred a few times. At one end, the junction sequence differs from germline, possibly due to a read error. The V and J genes are TRBV2 and TRBJ1-1; D unclear. The CDR3 length is 13 residues. From germline, CDR1 is SNHLY and CDR2 FYNNEI. This CDR3 is CASREERDTEAFF. Here the CDR3 DNA reads TGTGCCAGCAGGGAAGAGAGGGACACTGAAGCTTTCTTT.

Only one count was recorded for this clone. J is TRBJ2-2 and V is TRBV11-2; TRBD1 aligns across 9 bases. The junction had 4 bases not matched to a gene; V was cut back by 3 bases and J by 5 bases. Germline CDR1 reads SGHAT; CDR2 reads FQNNGV. This CDR3 spans 15 amino acids. The CDR3 sequence is CASSLTTGGTGELFF. The CDR3 DNA reads as TGTGCCAGCAGCTTGACGACAGGGGGGACCGGGGAGCTGTTTTTT.

V and J are TRBV6-4 and TRBJ2-1; 8 bases agree with TRBD1. V lost 0 bases to trimming and J lost 8 bases; unmatched junction nucleotides: 6. This CDR3 has 15 residues. Germline CDR1 and CDR2: MRHNA and SNTAGT. The CDR3 DNA reads TGTGCCAGCAGTGACTCAGGACAGGGTAGCGATGAGCAGTTCTTC. Residues: CASSDSGQGSDEQFF.

The chain recombines TRBV24-1 with TRBJ2-5; a weak D match, TRBD1 (5 bases). The V end lost 5 bases, the J end lost 0 bases, and 18 bases lay between the germline ends. Germline loops: CDR1 KGHDR, CDR2 SFDVKD. The CDR3 consists of 17 residues. CDR3 nucleotide sequence: TGTGCCACCAGTGCCCGAGTGGACACGTCGTACCAAGAGACCCAGTACTTC. This codes for CATSARVDTSYQETQYF.

The rearrangement links TRBV7-6 to TRBJ1-4; 8 bases line up with TRBD1. The V and J ends lost 3 bases and 5 bases, in that order; junction bases with no gene match: 5. This CDR3 has 15 amino acids. Germline V CDR1 and CDR2: SGHVS, FNYEAQ. The CDR3 DNA sequence: TGTGCCAGCAGCTTCTCCAGGGGGCGCAATGAAAAACTGTTTTTT. This gives the protein CASSFSRGRNEKLFF.

This chain joins TRBV6-7 and TRBJ1-1; D remains ambiguous. TRBV6-7 is treated as an ORF (open reading frame) with a function not yet certain. The length of the CDR3 is 9 residues. V gave up 11 bases and J gave up 6 bases, with 7 bases separating them. In DNA, the CDR3 is TGTGCCGTGGGCGCTGAAGCTTTCTTT. Translating gives CAVGAEAFF.

This chain connects TRBV18 to TRBJ1-4, with D possibly TRBD1 on 6 matching bases. The CDR3 length is 13 residues. Trimming cost V 3 bases and J 8 bases, with 10 bases left between them. Germline V gene data show CDR1 as KGHSH and CDR2 as LQKENI. The CDR3 sequence is CASSPGQREKLFF. CDR3 bases: TGTGCCAGCTCACCCGGACAGCGCGAAAAACTGTTTTTT.

The chain has TRBV7-2 and TRBJ1-2, with 7 positions matching TRBD1. The CDR3 has 13 amino acids. The V and J ends lost 5 bases and 4 bases, in that order; junction bases with no gene match: 4. Germline loops: CDR1 SGHTA, CDR2 FQGNSA. The CDR3 DNA is TGTGCCAGCAGCCTCGACAGGGTCTATGGCTACACCTTC. Translated, it gives CASSLDRVYGYTF.

This chain links TRBV25-1 with TRBJ1-1; D gene ambiguous. The CDR3 consists of 15 residues. V was pared by 4 bases and J by 0 bases, with 12 bases between. Germline-derived CDR1 and CDR2 are MGHDK and SYGVNS. The CDR3 DNA reads TGTGCCAGCAGTGGGTCTCGCGGTATGAACACTGAAGCTTTCTTT. This sequence encodes CASSGSRGMNTEAFF.

To note about this clone: Other DNA sequences in the sample encode the same CDR3. V usage is TRBV27 and J usage is TRBJ1-1; a possible D gene is TRBD1 (5 bases). The germline V gene has CDR1 MNHEY and CDR2 SMNVEV (reference sequence). Trimming left V 5 bases short and J 5 bases short, with 12 bases between. CDR3 size: 13 residues. CDR3 in amino acids: CASSPWGGTEAFF. For the CDR3, the DNA is TGTGCCAGCAGTCCCTGGGGGGGGACTGAAGCTTTCTTT.

This sequence joins TRBV9 and TRBJ2-3; the match to TRBD2 covers 9 bases. The CDR3 totals 19 residues. From germline, CDR1 is SGDLS and CDR2 YYNGEE. The trim removed 0 bases at V and 2 bases at J, leaving 13 bases unmatched. The CDR3 loop reads CASSVARCSSGETTDTQYF. For the CDR3, the DNA is TGTGCCAGCAGCGTAGCAAGGTGTTCTAGCGGGGAAACCACAGATACGCAGTATTTT.